Given below is one TCR beta chain in context. Antigen specificity is unknown. This table comes from immunoSEQ multiplex PCR, and its TCRdb copy is limited to in-frame clones, with some not included. The table has about 66,000 clones, 95% to 98% seen once. This specimen comes from a study of cytomegalovirus exposure and HLA in healthy donors. The study, taken as a whole, reports: Cytomegalovirus status, reportedly, was diagnosed with high specificity and sensitivity by the classifier.

Germline CDR1 reads SGHDN; CDR2 reads FVKESK. The CDR3 contains 15 residues. Unmatched junction bases numbered 5, after V lost 4 bases and J lost 3 bases. The rearrangement uses TRBV14 and TRBJ2-7, with 11 bases lining up with TRBD2. The sequencing sample was made of PBMCs. The sequence derives from a woman between 18 and 29 years old in good health and CMV-seropositive. The CDR3 DNA follows: TGTGCCAGCAGCCTCGGGACTAGCGGCCGCTACGAGCAGTACTTC. Encoded protein: CASSLGTSGRYEQYF.